What follows is one T cell receptor (beta chain) and its context. The antigen remains undetermined. This specimen comes from a study of CD8 T cells in Susac syndrome. Points from the study as a whole: As acknowledged by the study, its TCR sequencing and HLA analysis included a relatively small number of individuals.

The ends were cut back, 6 bases at V and 4 bases at J, with 19 bases in the middle. CDR3 length: 15 residues. The V gene's germline CDR1 is SNHLY and CDR2 FYNNEI. Random-hexamer reverse transcription was applied to about 0.45 to 1 ug RNA. The immunoSEQ assay covered 54 Vbeta and 13 Jbeta segments for CDR3. One entry per CDR3 protein results from TCRdb running MiXCR on the immunoSEQ multiplex PCR reads. The sample has about 300,000 distinct CDR3 sequences, around 89% seen once. The sample was CD8+ T cells from PBMCs. The chain recombines TRBV2 with TRBJ2-7; D may be TRBD1 (5 bases). The source of this sequence is a human donor with multiple sclerosis. The CDR3 nucleotides are TGTGCCAGCAGGGCAGGGATAAACGTCATGTACGAGCAGTACTTC. Protein product: CASRAGINVMYEQYF. Based on the CDR3 plus reference TRBV2 and TRBJ2-7, the full variable domain is EPEVTQTPSHQVTQMGQEVILRCVPISNHLYFYWYRQILGQKVEFLVSFYNNEISEKSEIFDDQFSVERPDGSNFTLKIRSTKLEDSAMYFCASRAGINVMYEQYFGPGTRLTVT.